What follows is one TCR beta chain and its context. The target of this receptor is not known. Base qualities are not recorded, but no much larger clone differs from it by a single base. The sample's time point label, decoded: peripheral blood 6 weeks after treatment start. The cohort included 25 to 35 patients with locally advanced or metastatic urothelial carcinoma who were treated at Memorial Sloan Kettering on a trial protocol. Peripheral blood mononuclear cells were collected from each patient pretreatment and during treatment, giving between 1 and 8 total time points per patient. The Qiagen DNeasy Blood extraction kit was used to purify genomic DNA from total PBMCs and from tumor samples. PBMCs were collected pretreatment and during treatment, and were isolated and stored as previously described. The record originates from a study of PD-L1 blockade in urothelial cancer listed by TCRdb under 2017. About the study as a whole: Therapy was started in the mid-2010s for all patients, and atezolizumab 1,200 mg was administered intravenously every 3 weeks. About 85% of the 29 patients were males with bladder-origin urothelial cancer, and about 65% of the 29 reported a prior smoking history. An ECOG performance status of 0 or 1 was recorded for the patients, and 0 to 3 prior chemotherapy regimens had been received by the patients. Blood samples were analyzed at two time points: 3 weeks after treatment start (second dose) and 6 weeks after treatment start. Blood samples gave a median of approximately 150,000 T cells and 82,636 unique TCRs, with a median clonality of roughly 0.08. Somatic, immune and clinical correlates of response to PD-L1 blockade with atezolizumab in urothelial cancer were the focus of an exploratory multi-omic analysis. Pretreatment tumor samples, along with matched peripheral blood collected serially before and after atezolizumab treatment, underwent TCR sequencing. Durable clinical benefit meant progression-free survival longer than 6 months, and TCR features were also tested against progression-free and overall survival. Whole exome sequencing and RNA sequencing of pretreatment tumors were performed alongside TCR sequencing in the same patients. Fewer than ten patients reached durable clinical benefit, while about 19 patients did not. Twenty-nine patients had pretreatment blood TCR-seq, about 25 had at least one posttreatment blood collection, and about 25 had tumor TCR-seq. The study at large found these results: Greater expansion of tumor-associated TCR clones in peripheral blood 3 weeks after the start of treatment was observed in patients with durable benefit (n of about 20, p = 0.022). A pretreatment peripheral blood TCR clonality below the median was linked to improved progression-free and overall survival. Small sample size (n of about 29) and many exploratory analyses mean the results are intended to be hypothesis-generating.

There are 15 amino acids in the CDR3, from cysteine to phenylalanine inclusive. The sequence is cut down to CDR3 DNA, 45 bases in frame from base 1. V is clipped by 4 bases and J by 5 bases, and the sequence between their germline boundaries is 18 bases long. Reading the germline V gene (reference sequence) gives CDR1 MNHEY and CDR2 SMNVEV. Each PCR received spiked-in synthetic TCR analog templates so that absolute template abundance could be estimated from read counts. The immunoSEQ assay was used to amplify TCRbeta CDR3 regions from genomic DNA with bias-controlled V and J gene primers. Rearranged TCRbeta segments were sequenced at approximately 20X coverage. The published analysis was carried out like this. Sequencing errors were corrected by clustering, and CDR3s were annotated against IMGT so that V, D and J genes could be assigned. Out-of-frame and stop-codon sequences were excluded, and only productive TCRbeta rearrangements were used in downstream analyses. Clonality was computed as one minus Shannon entropy normalized by the log of the number of unique productive sequences. Clones differing between time points or between blood and tumor were identified by Fisher's exact test with Benjamini-Hochberg correction at adjusted p below 0.01. Here the immuneACCESS table is served through TCRdb, limited to in-frame sequences with V and J called. Missing clones are a known gap in these copies; in checked studies unresolved V genes cover under half, and the rest lacks a known reason. V, J and clone size are those of that table, while D and trimming were read from the DNA. The sample table records 95,000 to 130,000 clones; around 88% of these occur just once. The biggest ten clones account for more than 1.5% of the sample.

The clonotype comes from a man in his 60s with urothelial cancer. The sequence links TRBV27 to TRBJ2-7; 6 matching bases give a weak D call of TRBD2. The source was PBMCs, collected around atezolizumab (anti-PD-L1) treatment. The nucleotide sequence reads as follows: TGTGCCAGCAGTTCCTTGACGGGACTGGCTAACGAGCAGTACTTC. The resulting protein is CASSSLTGLANEQYF.